The rows below give T cell receptor beta chains drawn from one sample of a study of regulatory T cells in long-lasting Graves disease. TCRdb recomputed calls from the multiplex PCR reads with MiXCR, one row per CDR3 protein. The table shows about 610,000 distinct CDR3 sequences, with 15% to 20% occurring only once. A further study also used this sample, focusing on T cells in Graves' hyperthyroidism and ophthalmopathy.

The source material was peripheral blood mononuclear cells (PBMCs), sampled at new diagnosis, from a patient treated with antithyroid drugs. The receptors were gathered from a man younger than 35 with Graves disease. CDR3s include the opening cysteine and the closing phenylalanine or tryptophan. Fields, in order: V gene, D gene, clone size, J gene, CDR3 DNA, CDR3 protein. The D gene is left open where the match is weak. Expanded clones get a size class; other rows say once, few or many, or leave the size out.

TRBV12-3/TRBV12-4	-	many	TRBJ1-5	TGTGCCAGCAGTTTAGGACATCTATATAGCAATCAGCCCCAGCATTTT	CASSLGHLYSNQPQHF
TRBV29-1	-	many	TRBJ1-1	TGCAGCGTCGTTCAGGGGAACACTGAAGCTTTCTTT	CSVVQGNTEAFF
TRBV18	-	many	TRBJ2-3	TGTGCCAGCTCACCATCCAGCAGAGATACGCAGTATTTT	CASSPSSRDTQYF
TRBV27	TRBD2	-	TRBJ2-1	TGTGCCAGCAGTTTATCGAAACTGGAACTAGCGGGGAACAATGAGCAGTTCTTC	CASSLSKLELAGNNEQFF
TRBV2	TRBD1	many	TRBJ1-3	TGTGCCAGCAGGAGACAGGGAATCAGTGGAAACACCATATATTTT	CASRRQGISGNTIYF
TRBV5-6	-	-	TRBJ1-3	TGTGCCAGCACCTCACTTAGACTCTCGAACACCATATATTTT	CASTSLRLSNTIYF
TRBV5-1	-	-	TRBJ2-1	TGCGCCAGCAGCTTGGCTAGCAGAACAAATGAGCAGTTCTTC	CASSLASRTNEQFF
TRBV20-1	TRBD1	-	TRBJ2-2	TGCAGTGCCAGATTCGGGACAGGGGGTTCGTTTTTT	CSARFGTGGSFF
TRBV11-3	TRBD1	many	TRBJ2-1	TGTGCCAGCAGCCAGGGCGGGGGACAGGGGAATGAGCAGTTCTTC	CASSQGGGQGNEQFF
TRBV5-1	TRBD2	many	TRBJ2-1	TGCGCCAGCAGCAGCGCCGGACTAGCGGGAATCAATGAGCAGTTCTTC	CASSSAGLAGINEQFF
TRBV6-9	-	few	TRBJ1-5	TGTGCCAGCAGTTACGACGCAAATCAGCCCCAGCATTTT	CASSYDANQPQHF
TRBV29-1	-	many	TRBJ1-1	TGCAGCGTTGAGCCCAGGTACAACACTGAAGCTTTCTTT	CSVEPRYNTEAFF
TRBV5-4	-	-	TRBJ2-7	TGTGCCAGCAGCCCCACGGGCCAGGGCGGGGAGCAGTACTTC	CASSPTGQGGEQYF